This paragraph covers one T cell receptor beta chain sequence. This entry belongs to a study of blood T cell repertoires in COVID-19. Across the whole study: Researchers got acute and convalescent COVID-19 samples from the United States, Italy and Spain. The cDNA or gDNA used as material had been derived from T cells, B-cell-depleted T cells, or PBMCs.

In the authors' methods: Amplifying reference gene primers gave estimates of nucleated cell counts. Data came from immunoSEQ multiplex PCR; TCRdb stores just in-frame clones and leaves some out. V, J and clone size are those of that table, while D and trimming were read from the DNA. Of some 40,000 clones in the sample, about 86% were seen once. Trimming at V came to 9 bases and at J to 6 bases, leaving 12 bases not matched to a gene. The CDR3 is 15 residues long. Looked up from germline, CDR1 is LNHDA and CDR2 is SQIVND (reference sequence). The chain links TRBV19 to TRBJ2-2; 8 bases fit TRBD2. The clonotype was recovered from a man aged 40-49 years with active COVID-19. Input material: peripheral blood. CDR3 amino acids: CASRSSGRGPGELFF. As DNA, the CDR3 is TGTGCCAGCCGAAGCAGCGGGAGAGGTCCCGGGGAGCTGTTTTTT. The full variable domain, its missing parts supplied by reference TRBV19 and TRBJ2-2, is DGGITQSPKYLFRKEGQNVTLSCEQNLNHDAMYWYRQDPGQGLRLIYYSQIVNDFQKGDIAEGYSVSREKKESFPLTVTSAQKNPTAFYLCASRSSGRGPGELFFGEGSRLTVL.